The rows below give T cell receptor beta chains drawn from one sample of a study of OX40 agonist ivuxolimab in advanced cancers. The protocol was immunoSEQ multiplex PCR, while the TCRdb copy is restricted to in-frame clones and leaves out a portion. The sample consists of 70,000 or so clones, around 90% of them appearing once. This specimen was CD4+ or CD8+ T cells sorted from blood, taken in a trial of the OX40 agonist ivuxolimab. Receptor source: an adult with an advanced solid tumor such as melanoma, head and neck, liver or kidney cancer. Each CDR3 is given with its conserved first and last residue. Each record gives: V gene, J gene, clone size, D gene, CDR3 protein, CDR3 DNA. The D gene is left open where the match is weak. Some rows have no size entry. The others give once, few or many, or a class for an expanded clone.

>TRBV7-9|TRBJ2-6|once|TRBD1
CATGGTGLSGANVLTF
TGTGCCACAGGAGGGACAGGCCTCTCTGGGGCCAACGTCCTGACTTTC
>TRBV5-4|TRBJ1-2|-|TRBD1
CASSARTGGLYGYTF
TGTGCCAGCAGCGCAAGGACAGGGGGTCTCTATGGCTACACCTTC
>TRBV11-2|TRBJ2-7|-|-
CASSFGGYEQYF
TGTGCCAGCAGCTTTGGGGGCTACGAGCAGTACTTC
>TRBV9|TRBJ2-3|-|TRBD2
CASSVKLAGVLDTQYF
TGTGCCAGCAGCGTAAAACTAGCGGGGGTCCTAGATACGCAGTATTTT
>TRBV5-6|TRBJ1-3|-|-
CASSLGGSGNTIYF
TGTGCCAGCAGCTTGGGGGGGTCTGGAAACACCATATATTTT
>TRBV7-9|TRBJ2-1|-|-
CASSLGTPGEQFF
TGTGCCAGCAGCTTAGGGACACCCGGTGAGCAGTTCTTC
>TRBV7-9|TRBJ2-7|-|-
CASSQRSGSSSYEQYF
TGTGCCAGCAGCCAAAGGTCAGGGTCTTCGTCCTACGAGCAGTACTTC
>TRBV4-2|TRBJ2-3|-|TRBD1
CASSQEGGLGSDTQYF
TGTGCCAGCAGCCAAGAAGGGGGCCTGGGCTCAGATACGCAGTATTTT
>TRBV19|TRBJ1-1|-|TRBD1
CASSITGVGMNTEAFF
TGTGCCAGTAGTATAACAGGGGTGGGGATGAACACTGAAGCTTTCTTT
>TRBV10-3|TRBJ2-6|-|TRBD1
CAIRKFPGQGAVGANVLTF
TGTGCCATCAGAAAATTTCCGGGACAGGGGGCAGTGGGGGCCAACGTCCTGACTTTC
>TRBV18|TRBJ1-3|-|-
CASSLQEEGSGNTIYF
TGTGCCAGCTCACTCCAAGAAGAGGGATCTGGAAACACCATATATTTT
>TRBV7-9|TRBJ2-7|-|-
CASSPPTPRGSEQYF
TGTGCCAGCAGCCCCCCGACCCCCCGGGGTAGCGAGCAGTACTTC
>TRBV5-5|TRBJ2-3|-|TRBD2
CASSPTSGGSTDTQYF
TGTGCCAGCAGCCCCACTAGCGGGGGCAGCACAGATACGCAGTATTTT
>TRBV2|TRBJ2-7|-|-
CASRTSYEQYF
TGTGCCAGCAGAACCAGCTACGAGCAGTACTTC
>TRBV4-2|TRBJ2-7|-|-
CASSQESGVMASYEQYF
TGTGCCAGCAGCCAAGAGTCTGGGGTGATGGCGTCCTACGAGCAGTACTTC
>TRBV15|TRBJ1-2|-|-
CATSSGTVYGYTF
TGTGCCACCAGCAGCGGGACCGTCTATGGCTACACCTTC
>TRBV7-8|TRBJ2-7|-|-
CASSLGDYEQYF
TGTGCCAGCAGCCTCGGGGACTACGAGCAGTACTTC
>TRBV7-6|TRBJ2-7|-|-
CASSPRGAKYEQYF
TGTGCCAGCAGCCCCAGGGGCGCAAAATACGAGCAGTACTTC
>TRBV27|TRBJ2-7|-|-
CASSPGTRPYEQYF
TGTGCCAGCAGTCCCGGGACCCGTCCCTACGAGCAGTACTTC